This TCR beta chain was retrieved from a study of identical twins. A template switching step contributed a universal primer site, while unique molecular identifiers were present in the cDNA. In TCRdb, the 5' RACE reads were re-called with MiXCR into one record per CDR3 protein. This repertoire shows roughly 1,500,000 distinct CDR3 sequences, about 31% found once; its top ten account for around 0.3%. A word on this clonotype: The antigen remains undetermined.

Trimming removed 0 bases from V and 2 bases from J, with 14 bases in between. The CDR3 extends over 17 amino acids. CDR1 MNHEY and CDR2 SVGEGT come from the germline V gene. Findings and limits, study-wide: The more abundant beta clonotypes in cord blood had fewer insertions, and memory repertoires did not show this. Twins shared out-of-frame alpha sequences with excess low generation probability.

Sequenced material: cord blood. The sequence was collected from a newborn girl in good health. This chain joins TRBV6-2 or TRBV6-3 and TRBJ2-1; D is perhaps TRBD2 (6 bases). The chain's CDR3 is CASSYSFGGAAYNEQFF. Here the CDR3 DNA reads TGTGCCAGCAGTTACTCGTTTGGAGGGGCCGCCTACAATGAGCAGTTCTTC.